The 31 T cell receptor beta chains below were found in one sample sequenced in a study of T cell responses to AZD1222 COVID-19 vaccine. TCRdb's copy holds only in-frame clones and misses some; the assay was immunoSEQ multiplex PCR. The table shows around 200,000 clones, with around 90% occurring only once. The sequences come from peripheral blood, collected on day 0 of AZD1222 vaccination. All receptors derive from an adult in good health.

This sequence joins TRBV3-1 (or the pseudogene TRBV3-2) and TRBJ2-2, with D unresolved. This CDR3 comprises 16 residues. Germline loops: CDR1 LGHDT, CDR2 YNNKEL (reference sequence). Trimming took 0 bases from V and 8 from J, leaving 16 bases between them. The CDR3 bases are TGTGCCAGCAGCCAAGAGGCCATGACAACTCCGGGGGAGCTGTTTTTT. Encoded protein: CASSQEAMTTPGELFF.

This clone was observed a handful of times. This chain uses TRBV7-9 with TRBJ1-2; no firm D call. Per the germline V gene, CDR1 is SEHNR and CDR2 is FQNEAQ (reference sequence). Trimming pared 3 bases from V and 2 bases from J, leaving 10 bases between. This CDR3 region has 14 residues. The CDR3 region has the DNA TGTGCCAGCAGCTTTGAGGGAGGGAACTATGGCTACACCTTC. This translates into CASSFEGGNYGYTF.

This chain links TRBV5-1 with TRBJ2-7, with D maybe TRBD1 (5 bases). The germline gives CDR1 SGHRS, CDR2 YFSETQ. The CDR3 covers 16 residues. Between the trimmed V and J ends, which lost 1 base and 0 bases, there was a span of 14 bases. As DNA, the CDR3 is TGCGCCAGCAGCTTGAGAACGACAGACTCCTCCTACGAGCAGTACTTC. Protein product: CASSLRTTDSSYEQYF.

The chain joins TRBV5-1 to TRBJ2-3; the match to TRBD1 covers 10 bases. Germline V lookup: CDR1 SGHRS, CDR2 YFSETQ. J lost 2 bases, V lost 0 bases, and 6 bases had no gene match. This CDR3 is built from 17 residues. The DNA of the CDR3 is TGCGCCAGCAGCTTGGCTGGGACAGGGGCCCCCACAGATACGCAGTATTTT. This gives the protein CASSLAGTGAPTDTQYF.

Note on this clone: The sample carries other DNA sequences with the same CDR3. J is TRBJ1-1 and V is TRBV24-1, with D unclear. The V and J ends lost 7 bases and 2 bases respectively, with 10 bases between them. The CDR3 is made up of 13 amino acids. The germline V gene has CDR1 KGHDR and CDR2 SFDVKD. CDR3: CATSAAGNTEAFF. Written as DNA, the CDR3 is TGTGCCACCAGCGCTGCGGGAAACACTGAAGCTTTCTTT.

This clone was seen once. The chain has TRBV28 and TRBJ1-1; no definite D call. The germline CDR1 and CDR2 sequences are MDHEN and SYDVKM. V gave up 3 bases and J gave up 1 base, with 9 bases separating them. This CDR3 comprises 14 residues. For the CDR3, the DNA is TGTGCCAGCAGTTTGTCCGGGGAGAACACTGAAGCTTTCTTT. Translated, it gives CASSLSGENTEAFF. Using reference TRBV28 and TRBJ1-1 for the parts outside the CDR3, the full variable domain is DVKVTQSSRYLVKRTGEKVFLECVQDMDHENMFWYRQDPGLGLRLIYFSYDVKMKEKGDIPEGYSVSREKKERFSLILESASTNQTSMYLCASSLSGENTEAFFGQGTRLTVV.

In nucleotides, the CDR3 is TGTGCTACCATGGGAGGGAGGAGAACTGAAGCTTTCTTT. Encoded protein: CATMGGRRTEAFF. The chain has TRBV28 and TRBJ1-1, with no clear D. CDR1 is MDHEN and CDR2 is SYDVKM in the germline V gene. This CDR3 is built from 13 residues.

The chain combines TRBV12-5 with TRBJ2-3, with 8 bases aligning to TRBD2. The CDR3 is 16 amino acids. After removal of 5 bases from V and 2 bases from J, the junction contained 9 bases not matched to a gene. The V gene's germline CDR1 is LGHNT and CDR2 FRNRAP. CDR3 nucleotides: TGTGCTAGTGGTCCCCAGCGGGAGTCATACACAGATACGCAGTATTTT. Its translation is CASGPQRESYTDTQYF.

The rearrangement joins TRBV7-3 to TRBJ2-7, with 8 nucleotides matching TRBD2. Germline assignment: CDR1 SGHTA and CDR2 FQGTGA. This CDR3 is 14 amino acids long. The V gene end was trimmed by 5 bases and the J gene end by 7 bases; junction bases not matched to a gene: 10. CDR3 loop: CASSPQAGVGEQYF. CDR3 coding DNA: TGTGCCAGCAGCCCACAAGCGGGAGTGGGGGAGCAGTACTTC. Complete variable domain (other parts from reference TRBV7-3 and TRBJ2-7): GAGVSQTPSNKVTEKGKYVELRCDPISGHTALYWYRQSLGQGPEFLIYFQGTGAADDSGLPNDRFFAVRPEGSVSTLKIQRTERGDSAVYLCASSPQAGVGEQYFGPGTRLTVT.

The chain couples TRBV10-1 to TRBJ2-1; 8 bases match TRBD2. Looked up from germline, CDR1 is WNHNN and CDR2 is SYGVQD (reference sequence). The J segment lost 9 bases and the V segment lost 8 bases, leaving 21 bases of the junction unmatched. The CDR3 length is 17 residues. Here the CDR3 reads CASSRTPGGYSVREQFF. The CDR3 DNA is TGCGCCAGCTCCCGAACCCCGGGAGGGTACAGTGTTCGTGAGCAGTTCTTC.

This clone was detected once. The chain has TRBV28 and TRBJ2-5; perhaps TRBD1 as D (6 bases). V lost 10 bases, J lost 4 bases, and 16 bases lay in between. The CDR3 covers 13 residues. Germline CDR1 reads MDHEN; CDR2 reads SYDVKM. As DNA, the CDR3 is TGTGCCATGGGCCAGGGGCGCAGAGAGACCCAGTACTTC. This translates into CAMGQGRRETQYF.

The chain recombines TRBV6-5 with TRBJ2-3; tentative D call: TRBD1 (5 bases). CDR1 MNHEY and CDR2 SVGAGI come from the germline V gene. The CDR3 has 14 amino acids. V was pared by 8 bases and J by 0 bases, with 12 bases between. The chain's CDR3 is CASQGEGSTDTQYF. The CDR3 DNA is TGTGCCAGCCAAGGGGAAGGGAGCACAGATACGCAGTATTTT.

This clone was seen more than once but under ten times. The J gene is TRBJ2-5, the V gene TRBV24-1; 10 bases match TRBD1. In germline, CDR1 is KGHDR, CDR2 SFDVKD. J was trimmed by 4 bases and V by 5 bases; bases with no gene match: 6. CDR3 length: 15 residues. The CDR3 nucleotides read TGTGCCACCAGTGGGTCCGGGACAGGGGCAGAGACCCAGTACTTC. Its protein product is CATSGSGTGAETQYF.

This clone appeared once. This sequence joins TRBV12-3 or TRBV12-4 and TRBJ1-1; D not certain. V lost 5 bases, J lost 4 bases, and 11 bases lay in between. The CDR3 runs to 13 residues. The chain's CDR3 is CASSPQQSTEAFF. The CDR3, as DNA: TGTGCCAGCAGTCCCCAGCAAAGCACTGAAGCTTTCTTT.

This sequence joins TRBV30 and TRBJ1-2; D ambiguous. The V gene's germline CDR1 is GTSNPN and CDR2 SVGIG (reference sequence). Deletions cut 0 bases from V and 4 bases from J, with 15 bases between. The CDR3 is 15 residues long. The CDR3 reads CAWSVRALRVYGYTF. The CDR3 DNA follows: TGTGCCTGGAGTGTAAGGGCATTGAGGGTCTATGGCTACACCTTC. Full variable domain (remainder filled in from reference TRBV30 and TRBJ1-2): SQTIHQWPATLVQPVGSPLSLECTVEGTSNPNLYWYRQAAGRGLQLLFYSVGIGQISSEVPQNLSASRPQDRQFILSSKKLLLSDSGFYLCAWSVRALRVYGYTFGSGTRLTVV.

A few counts support this clone. The chain carries TRBV18 and TRBJ1-4; D gene uncertain. The CDR3 totals 14 residues. The germline CDR1 and CDR2 sequences are KGHSH and LQKENI. Deletions cut 7 bases from V and 0 bases from J, with 9 bases between. The CDR3 DNA reads as TGTGCCAGCTACCCAGGCGCAACTAATGAAAAACTGTTTTTT. Translating gives CASYPGATNEKLFF.

A word on this clone: The sample carries other DNA sequences with the same CDR3. The V and J genes are TRBV6-2 or TRBV6-3 and TRBJ2-7; 7 nucleotides agree with TRBD2. The CDR3 has 11 amino acids. Germline V CDR1 and CDR2: MNHEY, SVGEGT. V was clipped by 4 bases and J by 7 bases; unmatched bases: 1. CDR3 region: CASSWGGEQYF. Here the CDR3 DNA reads TGTGCCAGCAGTTGGGGGGGGGAGCAGTACTTC.

The CDR3 sequence is CSVGGLAETDTQYF. The CDR3 bases are TGCAGCGTGGGGGGACTAGCGGAGACAGATACGCAGTATTTT. This chain connects TRBV29-1 to TRBJ2-3; 11 bases line up with TRBD2. CDR3 length equals 14 residues. Germline values: CDR1 SQVTM, CDR2 ANQGSEA. V lost 6 bases and J lost 3; bases outside the gene matches: 5.

Remarks on this clone: No DNA is shown, since the ends of the CDR3 on it are uncertain; the CDR3 is the one TCRdb lists. The chain combines TRBV21-1 with TRBJ1-5; no check of the table's D call, TRBD1, against the DNA was made. TRBV21-1 is tagged as a pseudogene. The CDR3 comprises 19 residues, both ends counted. CDR3 in amino acids: CASSKPQDTVGWGNQPQHF.

This chain joins TRBV9 and TRBJ1-2; TRBD1 matches 7 bases. The V and J ends lost 6 bases and 4 bases, in that order; junction bases with no gene match: 15. The germline V gene encodes CDR1 SGDLS and CDR2 YYNGEE. The CDR3 totals 16 residues. CDR3 DNA: TGTGCCAGCACCTTAGAGGGGGCCTATGCGGGCTATGGCTACACCTTC. Amino acid sequence: CASTLEGAYAGYGYTF.

The V call is TRBV9, the J call TRBJ2-1, with 7 bases that match TRBD2. Germline loops: CDR1 SGDLS, CDR2 YYNGEE. CDR3 length: 14 amino acids. The trim removed 7 bases at V and 8 bases at J, leaving 12 bases unmatched. The CDR3 nucleotides read TGTGCCAGCGGCCCTAGCGGAGGTAAAGATGAGCAGTTCTTC. Encoded protein: CASGPSGGKDEQFF.

The rearrangement joins TRBV5-1 to TRBJ1-3; D not certain. Germline V gene lookup returns CDR1 SGHRS and CDR2 YFSETQ. V was clipped by 1 base and J by 4 bases, with 6 bases between them. The CDR3 length is 13 residues. CDR3 sequence (DNA): TGCGCCAGCAGCTTGAACAACGGAAACACCATATATTTT. This sequence encodes CASSLNNGNTIYF. Combining the CDR3 with reference TRBV5-1 and TRBJ1-3 gives the whole variable domain KAGVTQTPRYLIKTRGQQVTLSCSPISGHRSVSWYQQTPGQGLQFLFEYFSETQRNKGNFPGRFSGRQFSNSRSEMNVSTLELGDSALYLCASSLNNGNTIYFGEGSWLTVV.

The chain links TRBV19 to TRBJ2-7, with D tentatively TRBD2 (5 bases). Trimming cost V 4 bases and J 6 bases, with 10 bases left between them. The germline CDR1 and CDR2 sequences are LNHDA and SQIVND (reference sequence). This CDR3 contains 12 residues. The DNA of the CDR3 is TGTGCCAGTAGTAAGGCGGGCGGCGAGCAGTACTTC. This codes for CASSKAGGEQYF.

V gene TRBV30 combines with J gene TRBJ2-2; D is perhaps TRBD1 (6 bases). The CDR3 runs 13 residues. The V gene's germline CDR1 is GTSNPN and CDR2 SVGIG (reference sequence). Trimming shortened V by 8 bases and J by 0 bases, and 10 bases separated the two germline ends. The DNA for the CDR3 is TGTGCCCGAAGGACAGCGAACACCGGGGAGCTGTTTTTT. Its translation is CARRTANTGELFF.

This chain connects TRBV4-3 to TRBJ1-6; TRBD1 might be the D (6 bases). With 0 bases removed from V and 9 bases from J, the gap between germline ends came to 12 bases. The CDR3 covers 15 residues. Germline assignment: CDR1 LGHNA and CDR2 YSLEER. The CDR3 DNA reads TGCGCCAGCAGCCAAGAGGGGACATTTGGTTCACCCCTCCACTTT. Its translation: CASSQEGTFGSPLHF.

The rearrangement joins TRBV28 to TRBJ2-7; 14 positions match TRBD2. Germline CDR1 is MDHEN and CDR2 is SYDVKM. Trimming cost V 7 bases and J 3 bases; bases outside gene matches: 11. The CDR3 has 17 amino acids. DNA for the CDR3: TGTGCCAGCATTCGGACTAGCGGGGGGTTGTCGATCTACGAGCAGTACTTC. Its translation: CASIRTSGGLSIYEQYF.

Of note for this clone: Within the sample, other DNA sequences also encode this same CDR3. The chain joins TRBV3-1 (or the pseudogene TRBV3-2) to TRBJ2-5; D uncertain. The CDR3 covers 12 residues. CDR1 LGHDT and CDR2 YNNKEL come from the germline V gene (reference sequence). V shed 4 bases and J shed 5 bases, with 8 bases lying between them. The CDR3 DNA reads as TGTGCCAGCAGCCGGGGTGGGGAGACCCAGTACTTC. Encoded protein: CASSRGGETQYF.

This sequence joins TRBV18 and TRBJ1-5; maybe TRBD1 (6 bases). The germline gives CDR1 KGHSH, CDR2 LQKENI. The CDR3 runs to 14 residues. Trimming shortened V by 3 bases and J by 7 bases, and 13 bases separated the two germline ends. The CDR3 DNA reads TGTGCCAGCTCACCGGGTTTGGGGGCGCAGCCCCAGCATTTT. This sequence encodes CASSPGLGAQPQHF.

The chain links TRBV7-2 to TRBJ1-2; D is unclear. Trimming cost V 2 bases and J 2 bases, with 3 bases left between them. This CDR3 is 12 amino acids long. The germline gives CDR1 SGHTA, CDR2 FQGNSA. DNA of the CDR3: TGTGCCAGCAGCTTAAGAAACTATGGCTACACCTTC. Amino acids: CASSLRNYGYTF.

This clone has only one observation. V is TRBV9 and J is TRBJ1-2; TRBD1 might be the D (6 bases). CDR3 size: 12 residues. The germline V gene encodes CDR1 SGDLS and CDR2 YYNGEE. Between the trimmed V and J ends, which lost 3 bases and 6 bases, there was a span of 9 bases. In DNA, the CDR3 is TGTGCCAGCAGCGGGGGACATGATGGCTACACCTTC. This translates into CASSGGHDGYTF.

The rearrangement uses TRBV12-3 or TRBV12-4 and TRBJ2-1; tentatively, D is TRBD2 (5 bases). The CDR3 extends over 13 amino acids. Trimming stripped 4 bases from V and 10 bases from J, with 14 bases between. CDR3 DNA sequence: TGTGCCAGCAGTTCCTTACTAGAAGGGGAGCAGTTCTTC. It yields the protein CASSSLLEGEQFF.